The 11 T cell receptor beta chains in this list originate from one sample, sequenced in a study of T cell repertoires in cytomegalovirus infection. What these receptors recognize is not known. Each CDR3 protein gets one entry after TCRdb re-called the reads with MiXCR. Found here are 360,000 or so distinct CDR3 sequences, roughly 36% of them singletons; the top ten hold about 14%. Sample: cultured PBMCs, taken from culture after CMV antigen stimulation. These TCRs come from a human donor in good health (CMV status not recorded). Some clones in this sample may be carry-over from other donors' samples.

V and J are TRBV6-1 and TRBJ2-7; 8 bases are shared with TRBD2. Trimming took 7 bases from V and 0 from J; bases not matched to a gene: 5. CDR1 is MNHNS and CDR2 is SASEGT in the germline V gene. The CDR3 totals 14 residues. The CDR3 here is CASTTSGSSYEQYF. The CDR3 nucleotides are TGTGCCAGCACTACTAGCGGAAGCTCCTACGAGCAGTACTTC.

This clonotype was observed at least ten times. The CDR3 loop reads CASSSRYFTEAFF. Written as DNA, the CDR3 is TGTGCCAGCAGCTCCCGATATTTCACTGAAGCTTTCTTT. The rearrangement joins TRBV7-8 to TRBJ1-1, with D unclear. Germline V CDR1 and CDR2: SGHVS, FQNEAQ. The CDR3 covers 13 residues. Trimming took off 4 bases at V and 4 bases at J, with 10 bases between the two ends. Full variable domain (remainder filled in from reference TRBV7-8 and TRBJ1-1): GAGVSQSPRYKVAKRGQDVALRCDPISGHVSLFWYQQALGQGPEFLTYFQNEAQLDKSGLPSDRFFAERPEGSVSTLKIQRTQQEDSAVYLCASSSRYFTEAFFGQGTRLTVV.

This clonotype has a count of ten or more. J is TRBJ1-6 and V is TRBV11-2; tentatively, D is TRBD1 (5 bases). The CDR3 spans 17 residues. Germline values: CDR1 SGHAT, CDR2 FQNNGV. The V end was cut by 5 bases, the J end by 0 bases, with 14 bases between. CDR3 residues: CASSMGPQGSYNSPLHF. Here the CDR3 DNA reads TGTGCCAGCAGCATGGGCCCCCAGGGCTCCTATAATTCACCCCTCCACTTT.

This clonotype occurred a few times. The chain carries TRBV5-3 and TRBJ2-2, with D possibly matching TRBD1 (6 bases). TRBV5-3 is assigned to the ORF class and has an uncertain function. The V end was cut by 3 bases, the J end by 5 bases, with 17 bases between. There are 16 residues in the CDR3. CDR3 sequence: CARSSDFYRDTGELFF. CDR3 DNA: TGTGCCAGAAGCTCGGATTTTTACAGGGATACCGGGGAGCTGTTTTTT.

This clonotype was counted a few times. The rearrangement uses TRBV11-3 and TRBJ2-3; 7 bases agree with TRBD2. The CDR3 length is 15 residues. The germline CDR1 and CDR2 sequences are SGHNT and YENEEA. Trimming removed 2 bases from V and 0 bases from J; junction bases left unmatched: 2. CDR3: CASSLRRESTDTQYF. The CDR3 DNA reads as TGTGCCAGCAGCTTAAGGCGGGAGAGCACAGATACGCAGTATTTT.

This clonotype has just a few counts. The CDR3 protein is CSAWGEVLSGANVLTF. In DNA, the CDR3 is TGCAGTGCTTGGGGGGAAGTCCTCTCTGGGGCCAACGTCCTGACTTTC. V and J are TRBV20-1 and TRBJ2-6; D might be TRBD2 (6 bases). V was shortened by 5 bases and J by 0 bases, with 14 bases between the two germline ends. The CDR3 has 16 amino acids. Looked up from germline, CDR1 is DFQATT and CDR2 is SNEGSKA (reference sequence).

V is TRBV7-9 and J is TRBJ2-1; D is unclear. CDR1 is SEHNR and CDR2 is FQNEAQ in the germline V gene (reference sequence). This CDR3 is built from 11 residues. With 5 bases removed from V and 8 bases from J, the gap between germline ends came to 7 bases. The CDR3: CASSEVYEQFF. DNA of the CDR3: TGTGCCAGCAGCGAGGTCTATGAGCAGTTCTTC.

The V gene is TRBV7-2, the J gene TRBJ2-2, with TRBD2 matching 10 bases. CDR3 length: 14 amino acids. Germline CDR1 is SGHTA and CDR2 is FQGNSA. With 4 bases clipped from V and 8 bases from J, the junction kept 4 bases outside the gene matches. The CDR3 loop is CASSSGLAAGELFF. DNA of the CDR3: TGTGCCAGCAGCTCCGGACTAGCGGCTGGGGAGCTGTTTTTT.

The table lists this clonotype with a few counts. This rearrangement joins TRBV11-2 to TRBJ2-3, with TRBD2 identical over 9 bases. Germline V gives CDR1 SGHAT, CDR2 FQNNGV. The CDR3 sequence is 19 residues long. J gave up 2 bases and V 4 bases, and 16 bases lay outside the gene matches. This CDR3 reads CASSSPGLAGPLSTDTQYF. CDR3 nucleotide sequence: TGTGCCAGCAGCTCACCAGGGCTAGCGGGACCTCTTTCCACAGATACGCAGTATTTT. Looking up the rest from reference TRBV11-2 and TRBJ2-3 gives the full variable domain: EAGVAQSPRYKIIEKRQSVAFWCNPISGHATLYWYQQILGQGPKLLIQFQNNGVVDDSQLPKDRFSAERLKGVDSTLKIQPAKLEDSAVYLCASSSPGLAGPLSTDTQYFGPGTRLTVL.

The chain combines TRBV28 with TRBJ2-5; D remains unclear. CDR1 MDHEN and CDR2 SYDVKM come from the germline V gene. This CDR3 has 14 amino acids. Deletions cut 5 bases from V and 4 bases from J, with 14 bases between. CDR3 in DNA: TGTGCCAGCAGTCCCCAGTTTTTGGGAGAGACCCAGTACTTC. Translation: CASSPQFLGETQYF.

Ten or more counts support this clonotype. The chain links TRBV7-8 to TRBJ2-2, with D possibly matching TRBD1 (5 bases). Germline V gene sequence: CDR1 SGHVS, CDR2 FQNEAQ. The CDR3 has 15 amino acids. The V end was cut by 2 bases, the J end by 5 bases, with 12 bases between. The chain's CDR3 is CASSLRPSGTGELFF. The DNA of the CDR3 is TGTGCCAGCAGCTTAAGGCCATCAGGGACCGGGGAGCTGTTTTTT.